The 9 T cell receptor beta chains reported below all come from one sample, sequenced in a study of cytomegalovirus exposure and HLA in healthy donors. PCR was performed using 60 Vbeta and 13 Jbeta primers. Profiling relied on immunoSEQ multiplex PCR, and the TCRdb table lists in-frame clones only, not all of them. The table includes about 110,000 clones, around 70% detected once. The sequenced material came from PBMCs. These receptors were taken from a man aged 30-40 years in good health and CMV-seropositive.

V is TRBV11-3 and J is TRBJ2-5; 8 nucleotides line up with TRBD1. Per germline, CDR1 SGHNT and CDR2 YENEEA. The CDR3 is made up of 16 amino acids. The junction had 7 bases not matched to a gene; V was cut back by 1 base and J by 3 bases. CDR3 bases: TGTGCCAGCAGCTTAGGGGGCCCAGGGGGCGAAGAGACCCAGTACTTC. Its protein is CASSLGGPGGEETQYF.

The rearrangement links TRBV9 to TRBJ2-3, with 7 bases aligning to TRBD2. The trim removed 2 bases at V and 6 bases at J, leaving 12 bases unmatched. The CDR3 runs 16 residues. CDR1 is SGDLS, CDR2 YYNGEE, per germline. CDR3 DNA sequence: TGTGCCAGCAGCGTTGTGGGGGGGTCCCTTTTGGATACGCAGTATTTT. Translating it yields CASSVVGGSLLDTQYF. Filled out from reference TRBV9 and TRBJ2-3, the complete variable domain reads DSGVTQTPKHLITATGQRVTLRCSPRSGDLSVYWYQQSLDQGLQFLIQYYNGEERAKGNILERFSAQQFPDLHSELNLSSLELGDSALYFCASSVVGGSLLDTQYFGPGTRLTVL.

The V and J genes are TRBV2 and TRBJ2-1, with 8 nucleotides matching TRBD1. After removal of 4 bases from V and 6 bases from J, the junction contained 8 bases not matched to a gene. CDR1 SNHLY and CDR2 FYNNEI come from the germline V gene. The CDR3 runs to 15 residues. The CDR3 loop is CASSGPGGIGNEQFF. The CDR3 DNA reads TGTGCCAGCAGTGGACCAGGGGGCATCGGCAATGAGCAGTTCTTC.

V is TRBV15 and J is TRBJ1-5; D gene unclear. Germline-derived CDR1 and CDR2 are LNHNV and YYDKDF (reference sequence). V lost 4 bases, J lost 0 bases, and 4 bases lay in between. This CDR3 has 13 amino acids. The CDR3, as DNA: TGTGCCACCAGCACTAATAGCAATCAGCCCCAGCATTTT. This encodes CATSTNSNQPQHF.

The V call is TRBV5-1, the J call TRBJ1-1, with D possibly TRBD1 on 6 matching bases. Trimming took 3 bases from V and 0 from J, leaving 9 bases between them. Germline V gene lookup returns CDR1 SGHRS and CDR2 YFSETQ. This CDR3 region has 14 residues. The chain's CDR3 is CASSSGVVNTEAFF. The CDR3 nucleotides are TGCGCCAGCAGCTCAGGGGTGGTGAACACTGAAGCTTTCTTT. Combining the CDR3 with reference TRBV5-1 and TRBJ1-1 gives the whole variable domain KAGVTQTPRYLIKTRGQQVTLSCSPISGHRSVSWYQQTPGQGLQFLFEYFSETQRNKGNFPGRFSGRQFSNSRSEMNVSTLELGDSALYLCASSSGVVNTEAFFGQGTRLTVV.

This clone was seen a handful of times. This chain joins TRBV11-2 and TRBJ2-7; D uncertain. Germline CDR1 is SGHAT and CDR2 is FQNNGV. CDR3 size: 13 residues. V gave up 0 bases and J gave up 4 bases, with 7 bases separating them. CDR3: CASSLEEVYEQYF. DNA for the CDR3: TGTGCCAGCAGCTTAGAAGAGGTATACGAGCAGTACTTC.

The CDR3 DNA follows: TGTGCCAGCAGCCACCCTCCGGGACAGGGAGTGGGTTCGCCCGGGGAGCTGTTTTTT. This gives the protein CASSHPPGQGVGSPGELFF. The chain carries TRBV5-5 and TRBJ2-2, with 9 bases aligning to TRBD1. J gave up 6 bases and V 4 bases, and 19 bases lay outside the gene matches. Germline lookup yields CDR1 SGHKS and CDR2 YYEKEE (reference sequence). The CDR3 runs to 19 residues. Filled out from reference TRBV5-5 and TRBJ2-2, the complete variable domain reads DAGVTQSPTHLIKTRGQQVTLRCSPISGHKSVSWYQQVLGQGPQFIFQYYEKEERGRGNFPDRFSARQFPNYSSELNVNALLLGDSALYLCASSHPPGQGVGSPGELFFGEGSRLTVL.

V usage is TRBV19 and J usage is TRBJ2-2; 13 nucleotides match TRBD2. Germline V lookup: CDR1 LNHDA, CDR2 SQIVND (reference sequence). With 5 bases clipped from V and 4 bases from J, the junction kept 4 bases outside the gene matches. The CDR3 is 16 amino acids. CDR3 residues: CASSLLAGGLTGELFF. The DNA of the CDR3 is TGTGCCAGTAGTTTACTAGCGGGGGGGCTCACCGGGGAGCTGTTTTTT.

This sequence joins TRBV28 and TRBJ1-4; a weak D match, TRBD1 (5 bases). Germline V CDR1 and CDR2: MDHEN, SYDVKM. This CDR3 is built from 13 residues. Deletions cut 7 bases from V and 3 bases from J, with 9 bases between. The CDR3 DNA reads TGTGCCAGCAATTGGGGCCCTAATGAAAAACTGTTTTTT. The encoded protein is CASNWGPNEKLFF. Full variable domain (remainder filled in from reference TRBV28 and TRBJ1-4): DVKVTQSSRYLVKRTGEKVFLECVQDMDHENMFWYRQDPGLGLRLIYFSYDVKMKEKGDIPEGYSVSREKKERFSLILESASTNQTSMYLCASNWGPNEKLFFGSGTQLSVL.